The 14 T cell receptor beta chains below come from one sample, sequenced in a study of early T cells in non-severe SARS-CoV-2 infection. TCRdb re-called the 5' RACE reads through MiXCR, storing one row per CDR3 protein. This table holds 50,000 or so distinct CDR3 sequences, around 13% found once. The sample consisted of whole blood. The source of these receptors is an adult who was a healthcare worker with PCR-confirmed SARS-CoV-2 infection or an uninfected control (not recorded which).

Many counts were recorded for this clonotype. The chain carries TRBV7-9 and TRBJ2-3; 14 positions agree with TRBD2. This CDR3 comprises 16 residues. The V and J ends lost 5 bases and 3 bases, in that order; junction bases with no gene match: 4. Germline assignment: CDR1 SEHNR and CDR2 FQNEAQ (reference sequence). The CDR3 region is CASSPWTSGRTDTQYF. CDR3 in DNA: TGTGCCAGCAGCCCCTGGACTAGCGGGAGGACAGATACGCAGTATTTT. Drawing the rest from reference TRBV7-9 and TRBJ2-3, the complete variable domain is DTGVSQNPRHKITKRGQNVTFRCDPISEHNRLYWYRQTLGQGPEFLTYFQNEAQLEKSRLLSDRFSAERPKGSFSTLEIQRTEQGDSAMYLCASSPWTSGRTDTQYFGPGTRLTVL.

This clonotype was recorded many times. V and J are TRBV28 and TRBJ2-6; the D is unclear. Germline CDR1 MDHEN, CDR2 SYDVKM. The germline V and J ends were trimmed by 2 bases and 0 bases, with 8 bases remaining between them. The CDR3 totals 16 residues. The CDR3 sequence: CASSLESGSGANVLTF. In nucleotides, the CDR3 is TGTGCCAGCAGTTTAGAGTCGGGCTCTGGGGCCAACGTCCTGACTTTC.

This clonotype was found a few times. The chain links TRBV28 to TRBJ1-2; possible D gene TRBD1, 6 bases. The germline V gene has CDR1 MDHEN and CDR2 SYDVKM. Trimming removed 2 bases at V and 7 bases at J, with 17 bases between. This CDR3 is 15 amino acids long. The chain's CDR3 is CASSLRIQGEGGYTF. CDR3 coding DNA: TGTGCCAGCAGTTTAAGGATACAGGGAGAGGGTGGCTACACCTTC.

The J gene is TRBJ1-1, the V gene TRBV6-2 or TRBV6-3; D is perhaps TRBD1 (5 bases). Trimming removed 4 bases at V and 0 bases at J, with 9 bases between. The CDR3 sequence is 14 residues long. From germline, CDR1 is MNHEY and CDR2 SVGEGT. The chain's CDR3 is CASSFGHLNTEAFF. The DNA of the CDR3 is TGTGCCAGCAGTTTCGGACACCTGAACACTGAAGCTTTCTTT.

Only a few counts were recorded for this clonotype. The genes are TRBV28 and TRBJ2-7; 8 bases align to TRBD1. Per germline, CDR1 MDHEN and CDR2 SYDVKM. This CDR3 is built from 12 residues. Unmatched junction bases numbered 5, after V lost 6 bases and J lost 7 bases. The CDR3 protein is CASSARGLEQYF. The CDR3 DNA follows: TGTGCCAGCAGCGCCAGGGGGCTGGAGCAGTACTTC. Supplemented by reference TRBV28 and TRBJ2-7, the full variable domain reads DVKVTQSSRYLVKRTGEKVFLECVQDMDHENMFWYRQDPGLGLRLIYFSYDVKMKEKGDIPEGYSVSREKKERFSLILESASTNQTSMYLCASSARGLEQYFGPGTRLTVT.

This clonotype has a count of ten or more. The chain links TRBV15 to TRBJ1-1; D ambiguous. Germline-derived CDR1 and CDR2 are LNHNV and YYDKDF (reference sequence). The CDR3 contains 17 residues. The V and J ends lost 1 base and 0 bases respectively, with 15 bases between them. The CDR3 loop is CATSRGYSSFMNTEAFF. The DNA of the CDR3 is TGTGCCACCAGCAGAGGTTACAGTAGTTTTATGAACACTGAAGCTTTCTTT.

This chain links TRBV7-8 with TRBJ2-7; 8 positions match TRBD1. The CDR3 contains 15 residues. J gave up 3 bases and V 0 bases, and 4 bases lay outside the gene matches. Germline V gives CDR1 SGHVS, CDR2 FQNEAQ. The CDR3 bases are TGTGCCAGCAGCTTAGCGTGGACAGGGAGCTACGAGCAGTACTTC. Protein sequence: CASSLAWTGSYEQYF.

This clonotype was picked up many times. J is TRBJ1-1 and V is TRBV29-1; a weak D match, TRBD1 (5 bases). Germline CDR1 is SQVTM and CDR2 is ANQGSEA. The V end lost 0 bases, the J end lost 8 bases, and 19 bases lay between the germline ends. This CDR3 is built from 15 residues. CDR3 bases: TGCAGCGTTGAAGAGGAAACGGGACCTTATGAGGAAGCTTTCTTT. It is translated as CSVEEETGPYEEAFF.

CDR3 residues: CASSPPGLGGYGYTF. The CDR3 nucleotides read TGTGCCAGCAGCCCCCCAGGGCTTGGGGGCTATGGCTACACCTTC. This chain joins TRBV5-5 and TRBJ1-2; a possible D gene is TRBD1 (5 bases). The CDR3 runs 15 residues. Germline V gene data show CDR1 as SGHKS and CDR2 as YYEKEE (reference sequence). The V and J ends lost 4 bases and 4 bases respectively, with 17 bases between them. Filled out from reference TRBV5-5 and TRBJ1-2, the complete variable domain reads DAGVTQSPTHLIKTRGQQVTLRCSPISGHKSVSWYQQVLGQGPQFIFQYYEKEERGRGNFPDRFSARQFPNYSSELNVNALLLGDSALYLCASSPPGLGGYGYTFGSGTRLTVV.

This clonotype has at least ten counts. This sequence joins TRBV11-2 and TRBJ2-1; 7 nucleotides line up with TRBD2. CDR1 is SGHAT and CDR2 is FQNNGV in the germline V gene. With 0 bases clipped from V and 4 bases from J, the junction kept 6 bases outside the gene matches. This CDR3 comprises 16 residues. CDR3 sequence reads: CASSLDRTRGYNEQFF. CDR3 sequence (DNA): TGTGCCAGCAGCTTAGATCGGACTAGGGGATACAATGAGCAGTTCTTC.

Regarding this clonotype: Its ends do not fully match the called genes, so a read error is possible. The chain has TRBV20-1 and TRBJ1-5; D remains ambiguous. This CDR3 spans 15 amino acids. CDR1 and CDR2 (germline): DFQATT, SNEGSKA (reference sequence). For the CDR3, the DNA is TGCATTGCTAGAGATGCTGGGAATAGCAATCAGCCCCAGCATTTT. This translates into CIARDAGNSNQPQHF.

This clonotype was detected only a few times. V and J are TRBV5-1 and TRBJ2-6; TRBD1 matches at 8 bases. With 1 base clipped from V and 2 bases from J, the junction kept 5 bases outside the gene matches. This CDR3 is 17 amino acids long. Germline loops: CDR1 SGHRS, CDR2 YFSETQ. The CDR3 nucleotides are TGCGCCAGCAGCTTGAACCCAGGGGGCGCTGGGGCCAACGTCCTGACTTTC. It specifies CASSLNPGGAGANVLTF.

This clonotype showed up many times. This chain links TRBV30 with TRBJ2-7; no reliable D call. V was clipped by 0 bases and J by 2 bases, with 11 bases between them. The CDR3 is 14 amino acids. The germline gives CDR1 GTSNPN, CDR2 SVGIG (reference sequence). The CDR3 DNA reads TGTGCCTGGAGTGTCATTGTAGGGACCTACGAGCAGTACTTC. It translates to CAWSVIVGTYEQYF. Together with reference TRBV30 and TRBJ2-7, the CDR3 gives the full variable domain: SQTIHQWPATLVQPVGSPLSLECTVEGTSNPNLYWYRQAAGRGLQLLFYSVGIGQISSEVPQNLSASRPQDRQFILSSKKLLLSDSGFYLCAWSVIVGTYEQYFGPGTRLTVT.

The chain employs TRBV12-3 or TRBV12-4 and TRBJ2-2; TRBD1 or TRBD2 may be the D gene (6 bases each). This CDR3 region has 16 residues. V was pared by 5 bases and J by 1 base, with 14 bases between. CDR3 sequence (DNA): TGTGCCAGCAGTGGCCCCCGGGGGCAGAACACCGGGGAGCTGTTTTTT. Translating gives CASSGPRGQNTGELFF.